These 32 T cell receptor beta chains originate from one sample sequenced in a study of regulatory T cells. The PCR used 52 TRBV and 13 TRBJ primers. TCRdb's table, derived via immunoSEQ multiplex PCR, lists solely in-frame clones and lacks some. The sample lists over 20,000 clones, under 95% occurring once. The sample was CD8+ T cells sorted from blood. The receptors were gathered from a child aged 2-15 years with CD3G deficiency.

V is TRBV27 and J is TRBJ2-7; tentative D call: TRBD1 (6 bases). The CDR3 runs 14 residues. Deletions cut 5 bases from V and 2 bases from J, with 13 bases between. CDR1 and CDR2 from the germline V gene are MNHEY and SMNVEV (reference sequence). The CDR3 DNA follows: TGTGCCAGCAGTCCCACAGGGTTGGCCTACGAGCAGTACTTC. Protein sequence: CASSPTGLAYEQYF.

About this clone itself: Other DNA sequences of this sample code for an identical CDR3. The CDR3 loop is CASSEGYEQYF. As DNA, the CDR3 is TGTGCCAGCAGTGAAGGTTACGAGCAGTACTTC. The chain couples TRBV6-1 to TRBJ2-7; D gene ambiguous. V was clipped by 1 base and J by 4 bases, with 2 bases between them. CDR1 and CDR2 (germline): MNHNS, SASEGT. The CDR3 consists of 11 residues.

CDR3 bases: TGTGCCAGCACCAGGGGCCGCCCGTATGGCTACACCTTC. Protein product: CASTRGRPYGYTF. The J gene is TRBJ1-2, the V gene TRBV6-1; a weak D match, TRBD1 (6 bases). This CDR3 comprises 13 residues. Germline V lookup: CDR1 MNHNS, CDR2 SASEGT. V lost 7 bases and J 5 bases, leaving 14 bases between the germline ends.

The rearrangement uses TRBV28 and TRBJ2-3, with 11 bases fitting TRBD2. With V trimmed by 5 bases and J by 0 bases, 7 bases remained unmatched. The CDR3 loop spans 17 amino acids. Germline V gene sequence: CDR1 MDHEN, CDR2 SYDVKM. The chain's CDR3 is CASSTRLAGRSTDTQYF. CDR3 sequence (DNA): TGTGCCAGCAGTACGCGACTAGCGGGGAGGAGCACAGATACGCAGTATTTT.

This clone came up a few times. The CDR3 bases are TGTGCCAGCAGCCAAAATTTAAGACAGGGCCAGCCCCAGCATTTT. Translating it yields CASSQNLRQGQPQHF. The rearrangement links TRBV4-2 to TRBJ1-5; 7 nucleotides line up with TRBD1. Germline CDR1 is LGHNA and CDR2 is YNFKEQ. The V gene end was trimmed by 2 bases and the J gene end by 7 bases; junction bases not matched to a gene: 8. The CDR3 has 15 residues.

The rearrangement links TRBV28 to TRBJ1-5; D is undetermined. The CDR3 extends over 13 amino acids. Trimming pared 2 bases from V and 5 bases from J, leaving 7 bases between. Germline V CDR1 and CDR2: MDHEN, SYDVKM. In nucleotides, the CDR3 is TGTGCCAGCAGTTTAAGCCCGGATCAGCCCCAGCATTTT. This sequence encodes CASSLSPDQPQHF.

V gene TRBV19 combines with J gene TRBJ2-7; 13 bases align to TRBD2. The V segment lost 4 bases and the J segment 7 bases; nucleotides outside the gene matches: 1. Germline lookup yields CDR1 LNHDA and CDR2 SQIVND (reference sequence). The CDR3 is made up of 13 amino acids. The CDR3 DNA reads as TGTGCCAGTAGTACGGGACTAGCGGGAGAGCAGTACTTC. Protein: CASSTGLAGEQYF. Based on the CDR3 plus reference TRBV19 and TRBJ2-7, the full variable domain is DGGITQSPKYLFRKEGQNVTLSCEQNLNHDAMYWYRQDPGQGLRLIYYSQIVNDFQKGDIAEGYSVSREKKESFPLTVTSAQKNPTAFYLCASSTGLAGEQYFGPGTRLTVT.

CDR3 amino acids: CASSYEGQGKTEAFF. CDR3 coding DNA: TGTGCCAGCAGTTACGAGGGGCAGGGGAAGACTGAAGCTTTCTTT. This rearrangement joins TRBV6-6 to TRBJ1-1, with D possibly TRBD1 on 6 matching bases. Trimming cost V 2 bases and J 5 bases, with 15 bases left between them. Germline loops: CDR1 MNHNY, CDR2 SVGAGI (reference sequence). The CDR3 has 15 amino acids.

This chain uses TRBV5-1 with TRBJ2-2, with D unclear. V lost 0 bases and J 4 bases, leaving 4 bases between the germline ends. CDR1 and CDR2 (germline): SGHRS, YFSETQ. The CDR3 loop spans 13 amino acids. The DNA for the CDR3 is TGCGCCAGCAGCTTGGAAGGCACCGGGGAGCTGTTTTTT. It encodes CASSLEGTGELFF.

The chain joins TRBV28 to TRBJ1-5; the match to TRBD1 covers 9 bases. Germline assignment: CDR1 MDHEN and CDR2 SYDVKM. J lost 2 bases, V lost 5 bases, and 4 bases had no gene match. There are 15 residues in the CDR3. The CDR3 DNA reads TGTGCCAGCAGTCGGACAGGGGCCCGCAATCAGCCCCAGCATTTT. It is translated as CASSRTGARNQPQHF.

The CDR3 bases are TGCGCCAGCAGCCAAGGCGGTGTATCCAATGAGCAGTTCTTC. Its protein is CASSQGGVSNEQFF. The chain links TRBV5-1 to TRBJ2-1; D unclear. The V and J ends lost 4 bases and 6 bases respectively, with 14 bases between them. The CDR3 is made up of 14 amino acids. Germline values: CDR1 SGHRS, CDR2 YFSETQ.

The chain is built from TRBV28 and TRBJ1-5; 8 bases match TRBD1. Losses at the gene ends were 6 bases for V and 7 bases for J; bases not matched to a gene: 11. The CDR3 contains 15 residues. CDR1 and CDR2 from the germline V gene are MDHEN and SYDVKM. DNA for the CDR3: TGTGCCAGCAGCAACCGGACAGGGTCATACCAGCCCCAGCATTTT. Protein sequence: CASSNRTGSYQPQHF.

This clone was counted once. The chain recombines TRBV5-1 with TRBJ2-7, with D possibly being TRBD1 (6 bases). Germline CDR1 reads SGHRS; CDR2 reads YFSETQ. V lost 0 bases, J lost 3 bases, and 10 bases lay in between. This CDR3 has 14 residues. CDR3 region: CASSLEQGGYEQYF. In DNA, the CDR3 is TGCGCCAGCAGCTTGGAGCAAGGGGGCTACGAGCAGTACTTC. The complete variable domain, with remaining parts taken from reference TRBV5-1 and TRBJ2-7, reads KAGVTQTPRYLIKTRGQQVTLSCSPISGHRSVSWYQQTPGQGLQFLFEYFSETQRNKGNFPGRFSGRQFSNSRSEMNVSTLELGDSALYLCASSLEQGGYEQYFGPGTRLTVT.

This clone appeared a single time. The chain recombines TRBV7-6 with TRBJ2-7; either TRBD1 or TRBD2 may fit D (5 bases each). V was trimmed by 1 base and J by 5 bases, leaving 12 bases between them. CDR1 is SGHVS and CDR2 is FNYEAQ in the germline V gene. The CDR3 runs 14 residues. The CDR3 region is CASSLEAGSDEQYF. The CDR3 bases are TGTGCCAGCAGCTTAGAGGCAGGGAGTGACGAGCAGTACTTC.

In DNA, the CDR3 is TGTGCCAGCGGGAGCTCGGCAGATACGCAGTATTTT. It translates to CASGSSADTQYF. This sequence joins TRBV7-9 and TRBJ2-3, with a tentative D call TRBD2 (5 bases). Trimming removed 8 bases from V and 4 bases from J, with 10 bases in between. CDR1 is SEHNR and CDR2 is FQNEAQ in the germline V gene (reference sequence). This CDR3 has 12 amino acids. The full variable domain, completed using reference TRBV7-9 and TRBJ2-3, is DTGVSQNPRHKITKRGQNVTFRCDPISEHNRLYWYRQTLGQGPEFLTYFQNEAQLEKSRLLSDRFSAERPKGSFSTLEIQRTEQGDSAMYLCASGSSADTQYFGPGTRLTVL.

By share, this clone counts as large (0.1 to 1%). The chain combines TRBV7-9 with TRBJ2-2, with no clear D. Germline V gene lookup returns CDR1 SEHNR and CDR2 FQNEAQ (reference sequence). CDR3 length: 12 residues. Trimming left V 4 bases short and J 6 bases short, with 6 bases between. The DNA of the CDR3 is TGTGCCAGCAGCTCCCAATCCGGGGAGCTGTTTTTT. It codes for CASSSQSGELFF. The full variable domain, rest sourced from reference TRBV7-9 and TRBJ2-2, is DTGVSQNPRHKITKRGQNVTFRCDPISEHNRLYWYRQTLGQGPEFLTYFQNEAQLEKSRLLSDRFSAERPKGSFSTLEIQRTEQGDSAMYLCASSSQSGELFFGEGSRLTVL.

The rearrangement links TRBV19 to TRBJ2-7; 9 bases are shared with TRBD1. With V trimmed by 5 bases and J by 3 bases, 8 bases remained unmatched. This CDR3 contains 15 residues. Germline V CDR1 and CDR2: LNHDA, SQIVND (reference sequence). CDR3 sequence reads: CASSVGTGFGYEQYF. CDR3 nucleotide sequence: TGTGCCAGTAGTGTCGGGACAGGGTTTGGCTACGAGCAGTACTTC.

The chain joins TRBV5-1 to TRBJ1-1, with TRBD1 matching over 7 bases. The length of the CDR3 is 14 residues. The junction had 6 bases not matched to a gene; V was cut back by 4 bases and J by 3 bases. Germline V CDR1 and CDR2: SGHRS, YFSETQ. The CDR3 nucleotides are TGCGCCAGCAGCGCGCAGACAGGGCACACTGAAGCTTTCTTT. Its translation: CASSAQTGHTEAFF. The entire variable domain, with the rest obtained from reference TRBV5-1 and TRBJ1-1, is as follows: KAGVTQTPRYLIKTRGQQVTLSCSPISGHRSVSWYQQTPGQGLQFLFEYFSETQRNKGNFPGRFSGRQFSNSRSEMNVSTLELGDSALYLCASSAQTGHTEAFFGQGTRLTVV.

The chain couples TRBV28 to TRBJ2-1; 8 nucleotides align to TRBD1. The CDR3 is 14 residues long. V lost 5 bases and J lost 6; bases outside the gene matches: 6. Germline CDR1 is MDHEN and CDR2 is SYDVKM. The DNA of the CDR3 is TGTGCCAGCAGTCTTGGACAGGGTGGCAATGAGCAGTTCTTC. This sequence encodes CASSLGQGGNEQFF.

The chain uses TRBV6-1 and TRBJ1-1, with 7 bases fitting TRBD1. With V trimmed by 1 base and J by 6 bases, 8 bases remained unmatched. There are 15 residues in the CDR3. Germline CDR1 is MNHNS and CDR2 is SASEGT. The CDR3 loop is CASSEEAGGGAEAFF. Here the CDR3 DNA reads TGTGCCAGCAGTGAAGAGGCAGGGGGAGGGGCTGAAGCTTTCTTT.

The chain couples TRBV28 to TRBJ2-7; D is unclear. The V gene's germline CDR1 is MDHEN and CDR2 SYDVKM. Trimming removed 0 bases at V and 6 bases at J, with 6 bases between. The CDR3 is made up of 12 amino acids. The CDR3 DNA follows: TGTGCCAGCAGTTTATGGGGTTCCGAGCAGTACTTC. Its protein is CASSLWGSEQYF.

The DNA for the CDR3 is TGTGCCAGCAGATTAGCGGGAGAGTACAATGAGCAGTTCTTC. Encoded protein: CASRLAGEYNEQFF. The chain employs TRBV28 and TRBJ2-1; the match to TRBD2 covers 9 bases. The CDR3 contains 14 residues. Germline lookup yields CDR1 MDHEN and CDR2 SYDVKM. Trimming at V came to 6 bases and at J to 4 bases, leaving 4 bases not matched to a gene.

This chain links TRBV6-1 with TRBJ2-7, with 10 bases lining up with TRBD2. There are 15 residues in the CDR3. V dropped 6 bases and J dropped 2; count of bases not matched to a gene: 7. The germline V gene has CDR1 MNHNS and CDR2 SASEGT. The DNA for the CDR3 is TGTGCCAGCAGCTTAGCCACTAGCGGGGCCTACGAGCAGTACTTC. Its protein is CASSLATSGAYEQYF.

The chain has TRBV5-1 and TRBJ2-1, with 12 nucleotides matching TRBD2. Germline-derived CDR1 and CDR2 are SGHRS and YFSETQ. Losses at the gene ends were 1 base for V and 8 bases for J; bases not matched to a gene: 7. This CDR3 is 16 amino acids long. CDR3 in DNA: TGCGCCAGCAGCTTGACACTAGCGGGAGGAACGGATGAGCAGTTCTTC. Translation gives CASSLTLAGGTDEQFF.

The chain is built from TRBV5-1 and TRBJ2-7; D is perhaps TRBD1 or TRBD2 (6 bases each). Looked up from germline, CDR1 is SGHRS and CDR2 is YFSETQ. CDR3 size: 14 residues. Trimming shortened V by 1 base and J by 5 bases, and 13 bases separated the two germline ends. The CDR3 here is CASSLKGGRDEQYF. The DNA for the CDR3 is TGCGCCAGCAGCTTGAAGGGGGGTCGCGACGAGCAGTACTTC.

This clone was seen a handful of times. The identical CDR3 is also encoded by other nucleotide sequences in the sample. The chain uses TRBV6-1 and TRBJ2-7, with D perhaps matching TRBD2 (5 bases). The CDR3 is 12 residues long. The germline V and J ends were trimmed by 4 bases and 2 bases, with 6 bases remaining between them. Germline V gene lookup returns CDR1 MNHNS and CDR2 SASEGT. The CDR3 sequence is CASSGGTYEQYF. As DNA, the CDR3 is TGTGCCAGCAGTGGAGGGACCTACGAGCAGTACTTC.

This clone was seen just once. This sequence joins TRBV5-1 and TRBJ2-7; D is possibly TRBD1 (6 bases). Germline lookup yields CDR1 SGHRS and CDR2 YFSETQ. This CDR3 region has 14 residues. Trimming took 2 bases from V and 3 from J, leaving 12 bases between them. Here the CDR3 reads CASSFGGAGYEQYF. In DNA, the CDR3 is TGCGCCAGCAGCTTTGGGGGCGCGGGCTACGAGCAGTACTTC.

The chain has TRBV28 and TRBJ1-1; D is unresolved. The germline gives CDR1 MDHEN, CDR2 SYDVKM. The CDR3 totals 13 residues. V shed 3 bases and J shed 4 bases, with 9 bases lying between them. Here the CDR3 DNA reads TGTGCCAGCAGTTTTTCCGGTGGCACTGAAGCTTTCTTT. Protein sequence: CASSFSGGTEAFF. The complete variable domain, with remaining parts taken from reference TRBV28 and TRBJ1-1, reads DVKVTQSSRYLVKRTGEKVFLECVQDMDHENMFWYRQDPGLGLRLIYFSYDVKMKEKGDIPEGYSVSREKKERFSLILESASTNQTSMYLCASSFSGGTEAFFGQGTRLTVV.

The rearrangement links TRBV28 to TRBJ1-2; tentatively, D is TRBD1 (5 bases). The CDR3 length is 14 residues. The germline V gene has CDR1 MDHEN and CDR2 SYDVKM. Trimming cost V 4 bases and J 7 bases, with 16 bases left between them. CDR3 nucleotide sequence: TGTGCCAGCAGTTCCCAGGGAGGTATAGGTGGCTACACCTTC. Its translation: CASSSQGGIGGYTF.

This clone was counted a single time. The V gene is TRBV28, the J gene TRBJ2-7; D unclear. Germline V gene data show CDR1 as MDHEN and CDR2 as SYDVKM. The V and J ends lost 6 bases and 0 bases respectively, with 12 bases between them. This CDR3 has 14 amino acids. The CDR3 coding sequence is TGTGCCAGCAGGGAGTACGTTAGCTCCTACGAGCAGTACTTC. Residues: CASREYVSSYEQYF.

CDR3 sequence reads: CASSLGEGTEAFF. CDR3 sequence (DNA): TGTGCCAGCAGTTTGGGGGAAGGTACTGAAGCTTTCTTT. The V and J genes are TRBV27 and TRBJ1-1, with a weak D call TRBD1 (5 bases). Germline CDR1 and CDR2: MNHEY and SMNVEV (reference sequence). The CDR3 is made up of 13 amino acids. Trimming left V 3 bases short and J 5 bases short, with 10 bases between.

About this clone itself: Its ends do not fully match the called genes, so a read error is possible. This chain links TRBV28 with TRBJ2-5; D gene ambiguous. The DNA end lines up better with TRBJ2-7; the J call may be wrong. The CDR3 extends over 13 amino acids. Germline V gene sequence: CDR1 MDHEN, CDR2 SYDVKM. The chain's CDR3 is CAGRTKDGYEQYF. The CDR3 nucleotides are TGTGCCGGCAGAACCAAGGACGGCTACGAGCAGTACTTC.